The rows below give T cell receptor beta chains drawn from one sample of a study of T cell changes during pregnancy in multiple sclerosis. Clones were read by immunoSEQ multiplex PCR, and TCRdb kept only the in-frame ones, dropping some. The table has nearly 110,000 clones, roughly nine tenths seen once. The specimen comprised peripheral blood, sampled before pregnancy. These TCRs come from a female donor with multiple sclerosis, enrolled in a pregnancy study. The CDR3 runs from the conserved cysteine through the conserved F or W. A D gene is named only where the DNA matches it firmly. The listing skips clone size in some rows; elsewhere it reads once, few, many or a size class.

clone_size: -; cdr3_length: 13; j_call: TRBJ2-7; v_call: TRBV29-1; d_call: TRBD2; cdr3_aa: CSVGKREINEQYF; cdr3_nt: TGCAGCGTTGGGAAGCGGGAGATTAACGAGCAGTACTTC
clone_size: -; cdr3_length: 15; j_call: TRBJ2-1; v_call: TRBV7-3; d_call: TRBD1; cdr3_aa: CASSVTGSSYNEQFF; cdr3_nt: TGTGCCAGCAGCGTGACAGGGAGCTCCTACAATGAGCAGTTCTTC
clone_size: -; cdr3_length: 16; j_call: TRBJ2-5; v_call: TRBV11-3; d_call: TRBD1; cdr3_aa: CASSLETGTSGETQYF; cdr3_nt: TGTGCCAGCAGCTTAGAGACAGGGACCTCGGGGGAGACCCAGTACTTC
clone_size: -; cdr3_length: 13; j_call: TRBJ1-6; v_call: TRBV28; d_call: TRBD1; cdr3_aa: CATLQGVSSPLHF; cdr3_nt: TGTGCCACTTTACAGGGGGTATCTTCACCCCTCCACTTT
clone_size: -; cdr3_length: 15; j_call: TRBJ2-5; v_call: TRBV27; d_call: -; cdr3_aa: CASRSEDSLRRTQYF; cdr3_nt: TGTGCCAGCAGATCCGAGGACAGTCTTAGGCGGACCCAGTACTTC
clone_size: -; cdr3_length: 15; j_call: TRBJ1-5; v_call: TRBV5-1; d_call: TRBD1; cdr3_aa: CASSSDGTGNQPQHF; cdr3_nt: TGCGCCAGCAGCTCGGACGGGACAGGCAATCAGCCCCAGCATTTT
clone_size: -; cdr3_length: 15; j_call: TRBJ2-7; v_call: TRBV6-5; d_call: TRBD1; cdr3_aa: CASSYSGTGAMEQYF; cdr3_nt: TGTGCCAGCAGTTACTCCGGGACAGGGGCAATGGAGCAGTACTTC
clone_size: -; cdr3_length: 18; j_call: TRBJ2-3; v_call: TRBV13; d_call: TRBD2; cdr3_aa: CASSPSYWTSGRADTQYF; cdr3_nt: TGTGCCAGCAGCCCAAGTTACTGGACTAGCGGGAGAGCAGATACGCAGTATTTT
clone_size: -; cdr3_length: 15; j_call: TRBJ2-2; v_call: TRBV5-6; d_call: TRBD2; cdr3_aa: CASIELAENTGELFF; cdr3_nt: TGTGCCAGCATAGAACTAGCGGAAAACACCGGGGAGCTGTTTTTT
clone_size: -; cdr3_length: 15; j_call: TRBJ2-1; v_call: TRBV19; d_call: TRBD2; cdr3_aa: CASKRAGAERQEQFF; cdr3_nt: TGTGCCAGTAAACGAGCGGGGGCTGAGAGGCAGGAGCAGTTCTTC
clone_size: -; cdr3_length: 14; j_call: TRBJ1-5; v_call: TRBV5-6; d_call: TRBD1; cdr3_aa: CASTLQGSNQPQHF; cdr3_nt: TGTGCCAGCACCCTACAGGGGAGCAATCAGCCCCAGCATTTT
clone_size: -; cdr3_length: 12; j_call: TRBJ2-1; v_call: TRBV5-8; d_call: -; cdr3_aa: CASSLAGWEQFF; cdr3_nt: TGTGCCAGCAGCTTGGCCGGGTGGGAGCAGTTCTTC
clone_size: -; cdr3_length: 17; j_call: TRBJ2-7; v_call: TRBV5-1; d_call: -; cdr3_aa: CASSSSRTDRYSYEQYF; cdr3_nt: TGCGCCAGCAGCTCGTCGAGGACAGACCGCTACTCCTACGAGCAGTACTTC
clone_size: -; cdr3_length: 16; j_call: TRBJ2-1; v_call: TRBV7-3; d_call: -; cdr3_aa: CASSLNSRVSYNEQFF; cdr3_nt: TGTGCCAGCAGCTTAAACTCGCGGGTCTCCTACAATGAGCAGTTCTTC
clone_size: -; cdr3_length: 15; j_call: TRBJ2-5; v_call: TRBV30; d_call: TRBD2; cdr3_aa: CAWKRVGGLRETQYF; cdr3_nt: TGTGCCTGGAAACGTGTGGGAGGGCTTCGAGAGACCCAGTACTTC
clone_size: -; cdr3_length: 16; j_call: TRBJ2-3; v_call: TRBV4-1; d_call: TRBD2; cdr3_aa: CASSQQAGAGTDTQYF; cdr3_nt: TGCGCCAGCAGCCAACAAGCGGGAGCCGGCACAGATACGCAGTATTTT
clone_size: -; cdr3_length: 15; j_call: TRBJ2-1; v_call: TRBV11-3; d_call: -; cdr3_aa: CASSARLSRNNEQFF; cdr3_nt: TGTGCCAGCAGCGCGCGACTAAGCCGGAACAATGAGCAGTTCTTC
clone_size: -; cdr3_length: 14; j_call: TRBJ2-7; v_call: TRBV29-1; d_call: -; cdr3_aa: CSVEETRASYEQYF; cdr3_nt: TGCAGCGTTGAAGAGACCAGGGCGTCGTACGAGCAGTACTTC
clone_size: -; cdr3_length: 18; j_call: TRBJ1-1; v_call: TRBV5-1; d_call: -; cdr3_aa: CASKGAGREWYEDTEAFF; cdr3_nt: TGCGCCAGCAAAGGGGCGGGGAGGGAGTGGTATGAGGACACTGAAGCTTTCTTT
clone_size: -; cdr3_length: 16; j_call: TRBJ1-4; v_call: TRBV7-9; d_call: -; cdr3_aa: CASSFPGEGTNEKLFF; cdr3_nt: TGTGCCAGCAGCTTTCCGGGGGAGGGGACTAATGAAAAACTGTTTTTT
clone_size: -; cdr3_length: 13; j_call: TRBJ1-4; v_call: TRBV29-1; d_call: TRBD1; cdr3_aa: CSVGDRGNEKLFF; cdr3_nt: TGCAGCGTTGGGGACAGGGGTAATGAAAAACTGTTTTTT
clone_size: -; cdr3_length: 15; j_call: TRBJ2-5; v_call: TRBV27; d_call: TRBD1; cdr3_aa: CASRYGQGHGETQYF; cdr3_nt: TGTGCCAGCAGATACGGACAGGGGCATGGAGAGACCCAGTACTTC
clone_size: -; cdr3_length: 15; j_call: TRBJ2-3; v_call: TRBV2; d_call: TRBD2; cdr3_aa: CASSPLAGGPDTQYF; cdr3_nt: TGTGCCAGCAGTCCTCTAGCGGGGGGGCCAGATACGCAGTATTTT
clone_size: -; cdr3_length: 15; j_call: TRBJ2-7; v_call: TRBV11-2; d_call: -; cdr3_aa: CASRPTGGGSAEQYF; cdr3_nt: TGTGCCAGCAGACCAACAGGGGGAGGGAGCGCGGAGCAGTACTTC
clone_size: -; cdr3_length: 13; j_call: TRBJ2-5; v_call: TRBV5-4; d_call: -; cdr3_aa: CASSPDFQETQYF; cdr3_nt: TGTGCCAGCAGCCCGGACTTCCAAGAGACCCAGTACTTC
clone_size: few; cdr3_length: 15; j_call: TRBJ1-2; v_call: TRBV6-1; d_call: TRBD1; cdr3_aa: CASSEARGQGGGYTF; cdr3_nt: TGTGCCAGCAGTGAAGCACGGGGACAGGGCGGCGGCTACACCTTC
clone_size: -; cdr3_length: 18; j_call: TRBJ2-5; v_call: TRBV4-1; d_call: TRBD2; cdr3_aa: CASSPEIVLAGGLETQYF; cdr3_nt: TGCGCCAGCAGCCCCGAAATTGTACTAGCGGGGGGGCTGGAGACCCAGTACTTC
clone_size: -; cdr3_length: 15; j_call: TRBJ1-5; v_call: TRBV19; d_call: -; cdr3_aa: CASKESGTIIQPQHF; cdr3_nt: TGTGCCAGTAAGGAGTCCGGGACAATTATACAGCCCCAGCATTTT
clone_size: -; cdr3_length: 17; j_call: TRBJ1-2; v_call: TRBV6-1; d_call: TRBD1; cdr3_aa: CASSEASRNRGRSGYTF; cdr3_nt: TGTGCCAGCAGTGAAGCGTCAAGGAACAGGGGGCGGTCCGGCTACACCTTC
clone_size: -; cdr3_length: 13; j_call: TRBJ1-1; v_call: TRBV30; d_call: -; cdr3_aa: CAWSVRRATEAFF; cdr3_nt: TGTGCCTGGAGTGTAAGGAGGGCCACTGAAGCTTTCTTT
clone_size: -; cdr3_length: 16; j_call: TRBJ2-1; v_call: TRBV9; d_call: -; cdr3_aa: CASSKSVAYSYNEQFF; cdr3_nt: TGTGCCAGCAGCAAATCGGTAGCGTATTCCTACAATGAGCAGTTCTTC
clone_size: -; cdr3_length: 16; j_call: TRBJ2-1; v_call: TRBV7-2; d_call: -; cdr3_aa: CASSLRVSGPRNEQFF; cdr3_nt: TGTGCCAGCAGCTTAAGGGTTAGCGGTCCTAGGAATGAGCAGTTCTTC
clone_size: -; cdr3_length: 14; j_call: TRBJ1-1; v_call: TRBV28; d_call: -; cdr3_aa: CASSSWAGVTEAFF; cdr3_nt: TGTGCCAGCAGCTCGTGGGCAGGGGTCACTGAAGCTTTCTTT
clone_size: once; cdr3_length: 14; j_call: TRBJ2-5; v_call: TRBV29-1; d_call: TRBD2; cdr3_aa: CSVEVGQGGGTQYF; cdr3_nt: TGCAGCGTTGAAGTAGGGCAGGGCGGGGGGACCCAGTACTTC
clone_size: -; cdr3_length: 13; j_call: TRBJ1-1; v_call: TRBV6-5; d_call: -; cdr3_aa: CASEGQGLTEAFF; cdr3_nt: TGTGCCTCGGAAGGGCAGGGGCTCACTGAAGCTTTCTTT
clone_size: -; cdr3_length: 16; j_call: TRBJ2-7; v_call: TRBV6-5; d_call: TRBD1; cdr3_aa: CASSFLAGTGFYEQYF; cdr3_nt: TGTGCCAGCAGTTTCCTGGCCGGGACAGGATTCTACGAGCAGTACTTC
clone_size: -; cdr3_length: 16; j_call: TRBJ1-2; v_call: TRBV19; d_call: TRBD1; cdr3_aa: CASRDTPGQALYGYTF; cdr3_nt: TGTGCCAGTAGAGACACTCCGGGACAGGCCCTCTATGGCTACACCTTC
clone_size: -; cdr3_length: 13; j_call: TRBJ2-4; v_call: TRBV6-1; d_call: -; cdr3_aa: CASSENRRGIQYF; cdr3_nt: TGTGCCAGCAGTGAGAACCGACGGGGTATTCAGTACTTC
clone_size: -; cdr3_length: 18; j_call: TRBJ2-6; v_call: TRBV10-3; d_call: TRBD1; cdr3_aa: CAISEWDSRFSGANVLTF; cdr3_nt: TGTGCCATCAGTGAATGGGACAGCCGTTTCTCTGGGGCCAACGTCCTGACTTTC
clone_size: -; cdr3_length: 12; j_call: TRBJ1-2; v_call: TRBV7-2; d_call: -; cdr3_aa: CASSTSGDGYTF; cdr3_nt: TGTGCCAGCAGCACCTCCGGGGATGGCTACACCTTC
clone_size: once; cdr3_length: 14; j_call: TRBJ2-7; v_call: TRBV7-9; d_call: -; cdr3_aa: CASSSGTPAYEQYF; cdr3_nt: TGTGCCAGCAGCTCTGGGACACCGGCCTACGAGCAGTACTTC
clone_size: few; cdr3_length: 14; j_call: TRBJ1-5; v_call: TRBV19; d_call: -; cdr3_aa: CASSSMSGDQPQHF; cdr3_nt: TGTGCCAGTAGTTCGATGTCCGGAGATCAGCCCCAGCATTTT
clone_size: once; cdr3_length: 15; j_call: TRBJ2-1; v_call: TRBV6-6; d_call: -; cdr3_aa: CASFPYRGLPNEQFF; cdr3_nt: TGTGCCAGCTTCCCCTACAGGGGACTTCCGAATGAGCAGTTCTTC
clone_size: -; cdr3_length: 15; j_call: TRBJ1-5; v_call: TRBV5-1; d_call: -; cdr3_aa: CASSLEGVGNQPQHF; cdr3_nt: TGCGCCAGCAGCTTGGAGGGGGTAGGGAATCAGCCCCAGCATTTT
clone_size: -; cdr3_length: 15; j_call: TRBJ2-1; v_call: TRBV9; d_call: TRBD2; cdr3_aa: CASSPLAEYYNEQFF; cdr3_nt: TGTGCCAGCAGCCCCCTAGCGGAATACTACAATGAGCAGTTCTTC
clone_size: once; cdr3_length: 15; j_call: TRBJ2-1; v_call: TRBV28; d_call: -; cdr3_aa: CASSLEREWDNEQFF; cdr3_nt: TGTGCCAGCAGTTTAGAGAGGGAGTGGGACAATGAGCAGTTCTTC
clone_size: -; cdr3_length: 16; j_call: TRBJ2-1; v_call: TRBV7-2; d_call: -; cdr3_aa: CASSLYNGVWYNEQFF; cdr3_nt: TGTGCCAGCAGCTTATATAACGGTGTATGGTACAATGAGCAGTTCTTC
clone_size: -; cdr3_length: 18; j_call: TRBJ2-5; v_call: TRBV5-4; d_call: -; cdr3_aa: CASSLSNRQRGSGGTQYF; cdr3_nt: TGTGCCAGCAGCTTGTCTAACAGGCAAAGGGGGTCCGGCGGGACCCAGTACTTC
clone_size: -; cdr3_length: 14; j_call: TRBJ2-5; v_call: TRBV10-3; d_call: TRBD2; cdr3_aa: CAISESGGEETQYF; cdr3_nt: TGTGCCATCAGTGAGTCCGGGGGGGAAGAGACCCAGTACTTC
clone_size: -; cdr3_length: 15; j_call: TRBJ2-3; v_call: TRBV5-6; d_call: TRBD1; cdr3_aa: CASSSGGQGSDTQYF; cdr3_nt: TGTGCCAGCAGCTCGGGGGGACAGGGATCAGATACGCAGTATTTT
clone_size: -; cdr3_length: 16; j_call: TRBJ2-5; v_call: TRBV7-2; d_call: TRBD2; cdr3_aa: CASSLGGLAGKETQYF; cdr3_nt: TGTGCCAGCAGCTTAGGTGGACTAGCGGGGAAAGAGACCCAGTACTTC
clone_size: -; cdr3_length: 15; j_call: TRBJ2-7; v_call: TRBV5-6; d_call: -; cdr3_aa: CASSLGRKSSYEQYF; cdr3_nt: TGTGCCAGCAGCTTGGGCAGGAAAAGCTCCTACGAGCAGTACTTC
clone_size: -; cdr3_length: 15; j_call: TRBJ1-3; v_call: TRBV7-6; d_call: -; cdr3_aa: CASSLGQYSGNTIYF; cdr3_nt: TGTGCCAGCAGCTTAGGACAGTACTCTGGAAACACCATATATTTT
clone_size: -; cdr3_length: 19; j_call: TRBJ2-3; v_call: TRBV19; d_call: -; cdr3_aa: CASSIDFEPPDWTTDTQYF; cdr3_nt: TGTGCCAGTAGTATAGATTTTGAGCCGCCGGACTGGACCACAGATACGCAGTATTTT
clone_size: -; cdr3_length: 16; j_call: TRBJ1-4; v_call: TRBV5-6; d_call: -; cdr3_aa: CASSLRFGFLNEKLFF; cdr3_nt: TGTGCCAGCAGCCTTCGTTTCGGGTTCCTTAATGAAAAACTGTTTTTT